The T cell receptor (beta chain) under discussion was sequenced for a study of T-cell memory formation after mild COVID-19 (dated by TCRdb to the early 2020s). The study in broad terms: TCR sequence clusters from the two donors were found to be largely donor specific. T-cell clones expanding and contracting after mild COVID-19 in a couple of donors were tracked by longitudinal TCRalpha and TCRbeta repertoire sequencing. The cohort comprised two young, previously healthy adult volunteers, one female and one male. What the research found in general, with its limitations: Balanced CD4/CD8 phenotypes were observed for clones contracting from day 15 to 85, whereas a bias towards CD4+ was observed for a second wave of clones expanding from day 15 to 37. Contracting CD4+ clones were found mainly in CM and EM memory subsets, while CD8+ clones were enriched in EMRA. Only a couple of mild cases were covered in the study, and larger cohorts including severe cases with pre-infection samples were considered necessary. Some responding clones were detected in pre-infection memory, suggesting pre-existing cross-reactive memory T cells joined the SARS-CoV-2 response. SARS-CoV-2 specificity was not confirmed for the second-wave clones peaking on day 37.

Of note for this clonotype: Its antigen is still unknown. Base qualities were left out, and no much larger clone turns up one base away.

Ficoll-Paque density gradient centrifugation was used to isolate PBMCs. For CDR1 and CDR2, the germline V gene lists SQVTM and ANQGSEA. The V and J ends are trimmed by 1 base and 7 bases, leaving 20 bases between them. The CDR3, from cysteine to phenylalanine, totals 16 residues. The retained sequence is limited to the CDR3, 48 bases, with the frame set at the first base. TCRdb lists the instrument as Illumina NovaSeq 6000. TCRalpha and TCRbeta cDNA libraries were built by 5'RACE with constant-segment primers, adding sample barcodes and unique molecular identifiers. RNA was extracted from every sample with Trizol reagent. Libraries were amplified in two PCR steps, with a second sample barcode and Illumina TruSeq adapters added in the second step. The libraries were sequenced on an Illumina NovaSeq using 2 x 150 bp paired-end reads. On the study's bioinformatics: Demultiplexing of reads and collapsing into UMI-guided consensus sequences were performed with migec v1.2.7. Using mixcr v2.1.11, UMI consensuses were aligned to TRA and TRB V and J templates and then assembled into clonotypes. A clonotype was counted as expanded or contracted only when both edgeR and NoisET called the clonotype significant, with the noise models trained on biological replicates. For edgeR calls, the thresholds were a false discovery rate-adjusted p below 0.01 and a log2 fold-change of 1. As an exploratory analysis of dynamics, PCA with hierarchical clustering was applied to max-normalized trajectories of the 1000 most abundant clonotypes. Separately sequenced CD4+ and CD8+ repertoires were used to assign a CD4 or CD8 phenotype to each responding clone. In TCRdb, the public reads were trimmed at Q25 with fastp and aligned with MiXCR, with productive beta chains retained. Rows matching on CDR3 protein sequence are summarized as one entry with the most common DNA and genes. TCRdb's processing, not the authors', yielded these V and J calls. The sample yields roughly 80,000 distinct CDR3 sequences; more than 11% were counted once. Together, the top ten hold roughly 33% of the sample.

The sample was PBMCs or a T cell subset sorted from them (not recorded which). The rearrangement joined TRBV29-1 to TRBJ2-1; possibly the D gene is TRBD2, per 6 matching bases. The TCR sequence derives from an adult woman who had mild COVID-19 (a few samples of this study predate the infection). The sample titles of this study are shuffled in the database, so cell type and time point are left out; the donor was told from shared clones. The DNA sequence is as follows: TGCAGCGTTGAAGGGACGATAGGAGGGATAAGGAATGAGCAGTTCTTC. This codes for CSVEGTIGGIRNEQFF.